These 19 T cell receptor beta chains share one sample of origin, sequenced in a study of blood T cell repertoires in COVID-19. Method: immunoSEQ multiplex PCR; TCRdb's copy keeps in-frame clones and lacks some. In the table there are 300,000 to 400,000 clones, roughly 86% of which are singletons. The sequencing sample was made of peripheral blood. The receptor source for this set is a woman in her fifties or sixties with COVID-19, enrolled during active disease.

The chain couples TRBV18 to TRBJ2-2; maybe TRBD2 (5 bases). V was pared by 2 bases and J by 7 bases, with 17 bases between. The CDR3 loop spans 16 amino acids. The germline V gene has CDR1 KGHSH and CDR2 LQKENI. CDR3 residues: CASSPGVPQGGGELFF. The CDR3 DNA follows: TGTGCCAGCTCACCAGGGGTACCTCAAGGAGGCGGGGAGCTGTTTTTT.

V and J are TRBV3-1 (or the pseudogene TRBV3-2) and TRBJ1-4; D remains unclear. This CDR3 comprises 15 residues. The germline V and J ends were trimmed by 2 bases and 8 bases, with 15 bases remaining between them. The germline V gene encodes CDR1 LGHDT and CDR2 YNNKEL (reference sequence). The CDR3: CASSQTGSSREKLFF. CDR3 DNA: TGTGCCAGCAGCCAAACCGGGTCAAGTAGGGAAAAACTGTTTTTT.

V gene TRBV9 combines with J gene TRBJ2-1; 8 nucleotides align to TRBD1. J gave up 4 bases and V 1 base, and 13 bases lay outside the gene matches. Germline V gene sequence: CDR1 SGDLS, CDR2 YYNGEE. CDR3 length: 18 amino acids. The CDR3 is CASSVKTGTTGDYNEQFF. The CDR3 coding sequence is TGTGCCAGCAGCGTAAAAACGGGCACGACAGGGGATTACAATGAGCAGTTCTTC. The complete variable domain, with remaining parts taken from reference TRBV9 and TRBJ2-1, reads DSGVTQTPKHLITATGQRVTLRCSPRSGDLSVYWYQQSLDQGLQFLIQYYNGEERAKGNILERFSAQQFPDLHSELNLSSLELGDSALYFCASSVKTGTTGDYNEQFFGPGTRLTVL.

The chain couples TRBV5-1 to TRBJ2-3; 7 bases align to TRBD1. This CDR3 has 15 residues. The germline V gene has CDR1 SGHRS and CDR2 YFSETQ. Trimming took 6 bases from V and 1 from J; bases not matched to a gene: 8. CDR3 protein: CASKKGAVGTDTQYF. DNA of the CDR3: TGCGCCAGCAAGAAGGGGGCCGTCGGCACAGATACGCAGTATTTT.

This clone was seen more than once but under ten times. The J gene is TRBJ1-2, the V gene TRBV6-1; 10 positions agree with TRBD1. Trimming took 6 bases from V and 8 from J; bases not matched to a gene: 6. The CDR3 spans 13 residues. Germline assignment: CDR1 MNHNS and CDR2 SASEGT. The DNA of the CDR3 is TGTGCCAGCAGCCCCGACAGGGGGCAAGGCTACACCTTC. Its protein is CASSPDRGQGYTF.

This chain joins TRBV5-8 and TRBJ2-7, with TRBD1 as a possible D gene (6 bases). Trimming took 3 bases from V and 0 from J, leaving 25 bases between them. Germline lookup yields CDR1 SGHTS and CDR2 YDEGEE. The CDR3 sequence is 19 residues long. CDR3 sequence: CASSSTSFGGHISSYEQYF. The CDR3 bases are TGTGCCAGCAGCTCTACCTCTTTTGGGGGACATATAAGCTCCTACGAGCAGTACTTC.

The gene calls are TRBV18 and TRBJ1-2; D unclear. The germline gives CDR1 KGHSH, CDR2 LQKENI. The CDR3 is 14 amino acids. Trimming left V 2 bases short and J 3 bases short, with 10 bases between. The CDR3 reads CASSPGGGDYGYTF. The CDR3 DNA reads TGTGCCAGCTCACCAGGCGGCGGGGACTATGGCTACACCTTC.

The chain recombines TRBV7-9 with TRBJ2-2; TRBD1 matches 7 bases. The CDR3 extends over 16 amino acids. After removal of 2 bases from V and 5 bases from J, the junction contained 8 bases not matched to a gene. CDR1 SEHNR and CDR2 FQNEAQ come from the germline V gene (reference sequence). In DNA form, the CDR3 reads TGTGCCAGCAGCTTACGACAGGGCGGAAAGACCGGGGAGCTGTTTTTT. This codes for CASSLRQGGKTGELFF.

This chain links TRBV2 with TRBJ1-5; 11 nucleotides align to TRBD1. The germline V gene encodes CDR1 SNHLY and CDR2 FYNNEI. This CDR3 is 17 amino acids long. After removal of 6 bases from V and 2 bases from J, the junction contained 9 bases not matched to a gene. This chain's CDR3 is CASSHGTGGSRNQPQHF. In DNA, the CDR3 is TGTGCCAGCAGCCACGGGACAGGGGGGAGTCGCAATCAGCCCCAGCATTTT.

The chain combines TRBV3-1 (or the pseudogene TRBV3-2) with TRBJ1-5; 7 bases fit TRBD1. CDR1 is LGHDT, CDR2 YNNKEL, per germline (reference sequence). Losses at the gene ends were 4 bases for V and 3 bases for J; bases not matched to a gene: 3. The CDR3 runs to 14 residues. The CDR3 here is CASSLGTANQPQHF. In DNA, the CDR3 is TGTGCCAGCAGCCTAGGGACAGCCAATCAGCCCCAGCATTTT.

V is TRBV24-1 and J is TRBJ2-1; 11 bases are shared with TRBD2. The CDR3 contains 18 residues. The ends lost 2 bases at V and 4 bases at J; junction bases unmatched: 9. Germline loops: CDR1 KGHDR, CDR2 SFDVKD. The CDR3 sequence is CATSDSPLTSGGYNEQFF. DNA for the CDR3: TGTGCCACCAGTGATTCCCCCCTTACTAGCGGGGGTTACAATGAGCAGTTCTTC.

This clone has just one count. The chain joins TRBV7-2 to TRBJ2-1, with D hard to call. The V and J ends lost 2 bases and 9 bases respectively, with 8 bases between them. Germline V gene sequence: CDR1 SGHTA, CDR2 FQGNSA. This CDR3 comprises 12 residues. This CDR3 is CASSLPPFEQFF. For the CDR3, the DNA is TGTGCCAGCAGCTTACCCCCGTTTGAGCAGTTCTTC. The full variable domain, in which reference TRBV7-2 and TRBJ2-1 provide the parts outside the CDR3, is GAGVSQSPSNKVTEKGKDVELRCDPISGHTALYWYRQSLGQGLEFLIYFQGNSAPDKSGLPSDRFSAERTGGSVSTLTIQRTQQEDSAVYLCASSLPPFEQFFGPGTRLTVL.

The chain couples TRBV7-9 to TRBJ1-4, with 7 bases aligning to TRBD1. J gave up 7 bases and V 5 bases, and 13 bases lay outside the gene matches. This CDR3 contains 16 residues. Per germline, CDR1 SEHNR and CDR2 FQNEAQ (reference sequence). In DNA, the CDR3 is TGTGCCAGCAGCCCCCCAGGGGGTTTCGGGGGTGAAAAACTGTTTTTT. It codes for CASSPPGGFGGEKLFF.

V and J are TRBV7-9 and TRBJ1-5, with 9 bases aligning to TRBD1. Losses at the gene ends were 5 bases for V and 9 bases for J; bases not matched to a gene: 11. CDR1 and CDR2 (germline): SEHNR, FQNEAQ (reference sequence). This CDR3 has 15 residues. CDR3 region: CASSRGQGLDAPQHF. The CDR3, as DNA: TGTGCCAGCAGCCGGGGACAGGGATTGGATGCGCCCCAGCATTTT.

The chain has TRBV24-1 and TRBJ2-2; D not certain. The germline V and J ends were trimmed by 6 bases and 5 bases, with 6 bases remaining between them. The CDR3 has 12 amino acids. Germline CDR1 reads KGHDR; CDR2 reads SFDVKD. CDR3 amino acids: CATSQVTGELFF. The CDR3 coding sequence is TGTGCCACCAGTCAGGTTACCGGGGAGCTGTTTTTT.

V gene TRBV19 combines with J gene TRBJ1-2, with 9 bases that match TRBD1. Germline V gene data show CDR1 as LNHDA and CDR2 as SQIVND (reference sequence). Germline trimming cut 5 bases from V and 8 bases from J; bases unmatched to any gene: 9. This CDR3 has 14 residues. The CDR3 loop reads CASSEQGALLGYTF. As DNA, the CDR3 is TGTGCCAGTAGTGAACAGGGGGCCTTACTCGGCTACACCTTC.

The J gene is TRBJ1-2, the V gene TRBV6-6; D unresolved. The CDR3 sequence is 15 residues long. CDR1 and CDR2 (germline): MNHNY, SVGAGI (reference sequence). The V gene lost 6 bases and the J gene lost 4 bases, with 18 bases spanning the gap. The CDR3, as DNA: TGTGCCAGCAGGAATTCCCAAGGACTCGGCTATGGCTACACCTTC. Encoded protein: CASRNSQGLGYGYTF.

This clone has more than one count but fewer than ten. The V call is TRBV28, the J call TRBJ1-3; TRBD1 might be the D (6 bases). With 7 bases removed from V and 3 bases from J, the gap between germline ends came to 10 bases. This CDR3 region has 13 residues. In germline, CDR1 is MDHEN, CDR2 SYDVKM. CDR3 bases: TGTGCCAGCACTAGGGGGAGTGGAAACACCATATATTTT. Translating gives CASTRGSGNTIYF.

The rearrangement links TRBV19 to TRBJ2-1, with a tentative D call TRBD1 (5 bases). The CDR3 has 14 residues. Germline CDR1 reads LNHDA; CDR2 reads SQIVND (reference sequence). The V end was cut by 11 bases, the J end by 7 bases, with 21 bases between. CDR3 coding DNA: TGTGCCGGCAACGGACACTCAACAGAAAATGAGCAGTTCTTC. This translates into CAGNGHSTENEQFF.